This T cell receptor (beta chain) was recovered during a study of metastatic and nonmetastatic thyroid tumors. Background on the study: Samples came from malignant and benign thyroid patients, and repertoires were compared across blood and tumor or nodule tissue. General study points: Patients with malignant thyroid tumors reportedly had significantly higher TCR beta diversity than those with benign nodules, in blood and tumor.

About this clone itself: Antigen specificity is unknown.

All patients were treatment-naive before thyroid surgery. In the source study's methods: Clinicopathological groups differed in CDR3, with these differences serving to build a distant-metastasis classifier for papillary thyroid cancer. TCRdb redid the clone calls on the PCR reads using MiXCR. TCRdb, not the authors, supplied the V and J calls. Of more than 13,000 clones in the sample, approximately 32% were seen once. This CDR3 is 15 amino acids long. The ends were cut back, 0 bases at V and 0 bases at J, with 9 bases in the middle. The V gene's germline CDR1 is SGHRS and CDR2 YFSETQ. The genes are TRBV5-1 and TRBJ1-1; no clear D gene. Sequencing was done on a sample of tumor tissue. This clonotype was obtained from a male donor with papillary thyroid cancer or a benign thyroid nodule (not recorded which). Some clones in this sample may be carry-over from other donors' samples. CDR3 coding DNA: TGCGCCAGCAGCTTGGATCCGGCTGTGAACACTGAAGCTTTCTTT. It encodes CASSLDPAVNTEAFF.